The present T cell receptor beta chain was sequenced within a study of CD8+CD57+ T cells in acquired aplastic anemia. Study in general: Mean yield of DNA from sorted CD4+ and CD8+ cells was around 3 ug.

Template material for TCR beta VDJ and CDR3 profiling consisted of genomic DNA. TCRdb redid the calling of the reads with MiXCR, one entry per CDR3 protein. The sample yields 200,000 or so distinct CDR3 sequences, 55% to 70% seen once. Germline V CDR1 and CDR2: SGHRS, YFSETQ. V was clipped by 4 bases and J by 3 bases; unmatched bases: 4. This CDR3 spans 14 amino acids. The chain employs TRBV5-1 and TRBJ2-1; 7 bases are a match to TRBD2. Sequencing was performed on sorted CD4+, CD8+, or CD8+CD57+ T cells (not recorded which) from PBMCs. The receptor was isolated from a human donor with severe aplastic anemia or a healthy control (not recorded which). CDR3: CASSNGGFYNEQFF. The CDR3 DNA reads TGCGCCAGCAGCAACGGGGGGTTCTACAATGAGCAGTTCTTC. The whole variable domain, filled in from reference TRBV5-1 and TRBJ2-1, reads KAGVTQTPRYLIKTRGQQVTLSCSPISGHRSVSWYQQTPGQGLQFLFEYFSETQRNKGNFPGRFSGRQFSNSRSEMNVSTLELGDSALYLCASSNGGFYNEQFFGPGTRLTVL.